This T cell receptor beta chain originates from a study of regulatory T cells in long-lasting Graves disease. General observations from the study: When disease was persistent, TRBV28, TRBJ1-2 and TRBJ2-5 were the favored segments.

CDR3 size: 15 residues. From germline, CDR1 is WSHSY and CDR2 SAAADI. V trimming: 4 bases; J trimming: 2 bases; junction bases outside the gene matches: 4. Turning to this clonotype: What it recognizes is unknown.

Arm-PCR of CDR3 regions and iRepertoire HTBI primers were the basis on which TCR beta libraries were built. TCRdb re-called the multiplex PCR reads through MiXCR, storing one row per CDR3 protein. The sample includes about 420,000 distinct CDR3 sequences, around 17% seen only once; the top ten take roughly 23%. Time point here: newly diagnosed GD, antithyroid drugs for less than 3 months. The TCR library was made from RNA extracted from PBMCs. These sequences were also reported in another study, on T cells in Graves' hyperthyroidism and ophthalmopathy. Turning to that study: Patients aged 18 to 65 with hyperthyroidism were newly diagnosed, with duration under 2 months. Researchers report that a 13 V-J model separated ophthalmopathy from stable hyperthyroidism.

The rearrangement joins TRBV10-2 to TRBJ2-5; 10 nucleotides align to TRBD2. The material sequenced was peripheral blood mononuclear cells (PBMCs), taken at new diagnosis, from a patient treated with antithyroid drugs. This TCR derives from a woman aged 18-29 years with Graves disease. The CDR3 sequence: CASSVGTSVQETQYF. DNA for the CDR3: TGCGCCAGCAGTGTTGGGACTAGCGTTCAAGAGACCCAGTACTTC.